A selection of T cell receptor beta chains follows, all from one sample in a study of OX40 agonist ivuxolimab in advanced cancers. Sequencing used immunoSEQ multiplex PCR; TCRdb keeps in-frame clones, though not all of them. In the table there are around 21,000 clones, over 75% of which are singletons. The source was CD4+ or CD8+ T cells sorted from blood, collected in a trial of the OX40 agonist ivuxolimab. Receptor source: an adult with an advanced solid tumor such as melanoma, head and neck, liver or kidney cancer. Both conserved end residues are part of each CDR3. The D gene is left open where the match is weak. Not all rows give a size; the values are once, few, many and, for expanded clones, a class.

len	j_gene	abundance	v_gene	d_gene	CDR3nt	CDR3aa
17	TRBJ1-6	-	TRBV27	TRBD1	TGTGCCAGCAGTTTATATTTTGGACAGGGGGGAGATTCACCCCTCCACTTT	CASSLYFGQGGDSPLHF
15	TRBJ1-1	-	TRBV6-5	-	TGTGCCAGCAGTTACCCCTCGGCGGGCAACACTGAAGCTTTCTTT	CASSYPSAGNTEAFF
16	TRBJ2-5	-	TRBV30	-	TGTGCCTGTGACACATGGAGGATCACCGTCGACGAGACCCAGTACTTC	CACDTWRITVDETQYF
12	TRBJ1-1	-	TRBV9	-	TGTGCCAGCAGCGTAGTGTACACTGAAGCTTTCTTT	CASSVVYTEAFF
14	TRBJ2-7	-	TRBV7-9	TRBD1	TGTGCCAGCAGCTTAGTCCAGGGGGCAAACGAGCAGTACTTC	CASSLVQGANEQYF
15	TRBJ2-3	once	TRBV5-1	-	TGCGCCAGCAGCGTGCACAGGGATAGGCCAGATACGCAGTATTTT	CASSVHRDRPDTQYF
13	TRBJ1-2	-	TRBV5-1	TRBD1	TGCGCCAGTGCGGACAGGGCGGTCGATGGCTACACCTTC	CASADRAVDGYTF
13	TRBJ1-2	-	TRBV6-6	-	TGTGCCAGCAGTTATCCCCAGGACGAAGTCTACACCTTC	CASSYPQDEVYTF
9	TRBJ2-1	-	TRBV6-9	-	TGTGCCAGCAGTGAATTTCTCGTCTTC	CASSEFLVF
17	TRBJ1-6	-	TRBV5-1	TRBD1	TGCGCCAGCAGCTTAGACCCGCAGGGGGCAATCGATTCACCCCTCCACTTT	CASSLDPQGAIDSPLHF
13	TRBJ1-2	once	TRBV19	-	TGTGCCAGTAGCGAGGGATTGGACTATGGCTACACCTTC	CASSEGLDYGYTF
14	TRBJ2-7	-	TRBV27	-	TGTGCCAGCTCCCCTGAGGGGGAGCTCTACGAGCAGTACTTC	CASSPEGELYEQYF
16	TRBJ2-7	-	TRBV7-9	-	TGTGCCAGCAGCCCCCCATGGCCAGCCGCTTCCTACGAGCAGTACTTC	CASSPPWPAASYEQYF
14	TRBJ2-5	-	TRBV7-9	-	TGTGCCAGCAGCTTAGCAGGGAAGCCAGAGACCCAGTACTTC	CASSLAGKPETQYF
16	TRBJ1-6	-	TRBV6-5	-	TGTGCCAGCAGTTACTCCGGGGGCGCTGGGAATTCACCCCTCCACTTT	CASSYSGGAGNSPLHF
14	TRBJ1-1	-	TRBV6-6	-	TGTGCCAGCAGCCTAACGGGGGGAGGAACTGAAGCTTTCTTT	CASSLTGGGTEAFF
13	TRBJ2-7	-	TRBV6-5	-	TGTGCCAGCAGTTACTCGAAGGGTTACGAGCAGTACTTC	CASSYSKGYEQYF
15	TRBJ2-7	once	TRBV7-9	TRBD1	TGTGCCAGCAGCCCCTCGGGACAGGGGGCCTACGAGCAGTACTTC	CASSPSGQGAYEQYF
15	TRBJ2-7	-	TRBV5-4	-	TGTGCCAGCAGCTTGGCTCCGGACAGCTCCTACGAGCAGTACTTC	CASSLAPDSSYEQYF
14	TRBJ2-7	-	TRBV28	-	TGTGCCGTCCACCCGAGAGGGGGGACACTCGAGCAGTACTTC	CAVHPRGGTLEQYF
16	TRBJ1-5	-	TRBV6-7	-	TGTGCCAGCAGTTACGTGGCGGGGGGAAGCAATCAGCCCCAGCATTTT	CASSYVAGGSNQPQHF
15	TRBJ1-4	-	TRBV5-1	TRBD1	TGCGCCAGCAGGGCGACAGGGGGCTCTAATGAAAAACTGTTTTTT	CASRATGGSNEKLFF
12	TRBJ1-1	-	TRBV27	-	TGTGCCAGCATCGGGGGTTACACTGAAGCTTTCTTT	CASIGGYTEAFF
19	TRBJ2-1	-	TRBV5-1	-	TGCGCCAGCAGCCGCCCCTTTTCGGGTGTTACAGGGTTCGAGGTTGAGCAGTTCTTC	CASSRPFSGVTGFEVEQFF
14	TRBJ2-5	-	TRBV6-5	TRBD1	TGTGCCAGCAGTCCTGGGACAGTACAAGAGACCCAGTACTTC	CASSPGTVQETQYF
16	TRBJ1-2	-	TRBV7-6	TRBD1	TGTGCCAGCAGCTTAGCGCCTACAGGGGAGAGGAATGGCTACACCTTC	CASSLAPTGERNGYTF
15	TRBJ2-7	-	TRBV27	TRBD1	TGTGCCAGCAGTTTATTTTCCGGGACAGGTTACGAGCAGTACTTC	CASSLFSGTGYEQYF
14	TRBJ2-7	once	TRBV7-9	-	TGTGCCAGCAGCTTGCTCGGGGAGGTCTTCGAGCAGTACTTC	CASSLLGEVFEQYF
16	TRBJ2-2	-	TRBV6-6	-	TGTGCCATCTGGGACCTAATACTGACGAACACCGGGGAGCTGTTTTTT	CAIWDLILTNTGELFF
15	TRBJ2-7	-	TRBV7-9	TRBD1	TGTGCCAGCAGCTTGGGGACAGGGGGCCCCTACGAGCAGTACTTC	CASSLGTGGPYEQYF
13	TRBJ2-3	once	TRBV7-7	-	TGTGCCAGCAGCACACAAGCGGGAGATACGCAGTATTTT	CASSTQAGDTQYF
16	TRBJ2-1	few	TRBV7-7	-	TGTGCCAGCAGCCTGGAAGGAGGGAGCTCCTACAATGAGCAGTTCTTC	CASSLEGGSSYNEQFF
17	TRBJ2-3	-	TRBV11-2	-	TGTGCCAGCAGCTTAGACATCGGAAGGGGAGTACAGGATACGCAGTATTTT	CASSLDIGRGVQDTQYF
13	TRBJ2-7	once	TRBV27	-	TGTGCCAGCAGTTTGGTGGGTTCCTACGAGCAGTACTTC	CASSLVGSYEQYF
15	TRBJ2-1	-	TRBV30	TRBD1	TGTGCCTGGTCACCCGGACAGGGCTCCTACAATGAGCAGTTCTTC	CAWSPGQGSYNEQFF
15	TRBJ1-4	-	TRBV9	-	TGTGCCAGCAGCGTCACGACCAGGTACGGGGAAAAACTGTTTTTT	CASSVTTRYGEKLFF
17	TRBJ2-3	-	TRBV27	TRBD2	TGTGCCAGCAGTGCGACTAGCTGGCCTTCTAGCACAGATACGCAGTATTTT	CASSATSWPSSTDTQYF
15	TRBJ2-5	-	TRBV28	TRBD2	TGTGCCAGCAGTTCAACCGGGACTACTTTAGAGACCCAGTACTTC	CASSSTGTTLETQYF
18	TRBJ2-1	-	TRBV9	TRBD2	TGTGCCAGCAGCCTTGCTGAAAGCGGGGGACCTCCCTACAATGAGCAGTTCTTC	CASSLAESGGPPYNEQFF
17	TRBJ2-7	-	TRBV29-1	-	TGCAGCGTTGAAGATTGGTCCGCGGCGGGGAGCTCCTACGAGCAGTACTTC	CSVEDWSAAGSSYEQYF
15	TRBJ2-7	-	TRBV7-8	TRBD1	TGTGCCAGCAGCCCCGGGACAGGGGGCCTCTACGAGCAGTACTTC	CASSPGTGGLYEQYF
15	TRBJ1-2	-	TRBV19	-	TGTGCCAGTAGCTTTACTTCGGGCAGAAACTATGGCTACACCTTC	CASSFTSGRNYGYTF
14	TRBJ1-5	-	TRBV6-1	-	TGTGCCAGCAGTGAAGCACGGAGGGATCAGCCCCAGCATTTT	CASSEARRDQPQHF
16	TRBJ2-1	-	TRBV5-1	TRBD1	TGCGCCAGCAGCTTGGCGGGGCAGGGGGCTGGCGATGAGCAGTTCTTC	CASSLAGQGAGDEQFF
15	TRBJ2-7	-	TRBV7-9	-	TGTGCCAGCAGCTTAGTGGCAGGGGATTTACGCGAGCAGTACTTC	CASSLVAGDLREQYF
14	TRBJ2-7	-	TRBV11-2	-	TGTGCCAGCAGCTTATCCCCAGGGAGGTACGAGCAGTACTTC	CASSLSPGRYEQYF
16	TRBJ1-1	-	TRBV7-9	-	TGTGCCAGCAGCCCCCCGGGGGGCAGCATCCCACCTGAAGCTTTCTTT	CASSPPGGSIPPEAFF
12	TRBJ1-1	-	TRBV5-1	-	TGCGCCAGCAGCACCGGGGCCACTGAAGCTTTCTTT	CASSTGATEAFF
12	TRBJ2-3	-	TRBV13	-	TGTGCCAGCAGCCTCCAGGCAGATACGCAGTATTTT	CASSLQADTQYF
18	TRBJ1-1	-	TRBV28	TRBD1	TGTGCCAGCAAAACATTGGTGGGGTTGACAGGGATGAACACTGAAGCTTTCTTT	CASKTLVGLTGMNTEAFF
14	TRBJ2-3	-	TRBV29-1	-	TGCAGCGTCCCCTTCCGACATATCACAGATACGCAGTATTTT	CSVPFRHITDTQYF
13	TRBJ2-1	-	TRBV6-1	TRBD2	TGTGCCACCTTTGGGCGGGGGGTGAATGAGCAGTTCTTC	CATFGRGVNEQFF
10	TRBJ1-6	-	TRBV10-1	-	TGCGCCAGCCGTATTTCACCCCTCCACTTT	CASRISPLHF
15	TRBJ1-1	-	TRBV27	-	TGTGCCAGCAGTTTATTGGGCAGGGGAAACACTGAAGCTTTCTTT	CASSLLGRGNTEAFF
13	TRBJ2-1	-	TRBV6-1	-	TGTGCCAGCAGTGAGGACAGCTACAATGAGCAGTTCTTC	CASSEDSYNEQFF
15	TRBJ2-1	-	TRBV6-5	-	TGTGCCAGCAGTTACAGGGCAAGTTCCTACAATGAGCAGTTCTTC	CASSYRASSYNEQFF
15	TRBJ2-7	-	TRBV2	-	TGTGCCAGCAGCCCCGGGACCAGAGCCTCCTACGAGCAGTACTTC	CASSPGTRASYEQYF
18	TRBJ2-3	-	TRBV27	TRBD2	TGTGCCAGCAGTTTAGGGTCTGGACTAGCGGGGGTGGGGGATACGCAGTATTTT	CASSLGSGLAGVGDTQYF